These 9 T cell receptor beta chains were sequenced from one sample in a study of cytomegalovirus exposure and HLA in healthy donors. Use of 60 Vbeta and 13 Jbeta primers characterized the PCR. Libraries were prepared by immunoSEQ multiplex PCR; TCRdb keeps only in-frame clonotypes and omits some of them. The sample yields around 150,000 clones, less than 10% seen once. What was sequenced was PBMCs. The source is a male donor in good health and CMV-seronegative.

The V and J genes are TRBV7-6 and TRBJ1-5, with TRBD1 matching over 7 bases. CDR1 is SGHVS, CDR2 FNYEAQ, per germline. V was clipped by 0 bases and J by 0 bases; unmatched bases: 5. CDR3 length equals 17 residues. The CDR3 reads CASSLARGQYSNQPQHF. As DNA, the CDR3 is TGTGCCAGCAGCTTAGCGAGGGGGCAGTATAGCAATCAGCCCCAGCATTTT.

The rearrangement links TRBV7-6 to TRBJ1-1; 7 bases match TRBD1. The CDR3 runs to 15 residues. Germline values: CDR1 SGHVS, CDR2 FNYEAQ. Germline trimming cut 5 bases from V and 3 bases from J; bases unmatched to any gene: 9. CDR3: CASSRPGGRDTEAFF. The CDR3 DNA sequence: TGTGCCAGCAGCCGTCCAGGGGGGCGCGACACTGAAGCTTTCTTT.

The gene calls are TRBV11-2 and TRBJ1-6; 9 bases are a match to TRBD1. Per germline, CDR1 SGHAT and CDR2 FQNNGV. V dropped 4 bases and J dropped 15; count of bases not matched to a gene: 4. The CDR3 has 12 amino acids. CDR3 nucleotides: TGTGCCAGCAGCTCACAGGGGGCAGACCTCCACTTT. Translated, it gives CASSSQGADLHF. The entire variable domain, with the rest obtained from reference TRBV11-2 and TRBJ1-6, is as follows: EAGVAQSPRYKIIEKRQSVAFWCNPISGHATLYWYQQILGQGPKLLIQFQNNGVVDDSQLPKDRFSAERLKGVDSTLKIQPAKLEDSAVYLCASSSQGADLHFGNGTRLTVT.

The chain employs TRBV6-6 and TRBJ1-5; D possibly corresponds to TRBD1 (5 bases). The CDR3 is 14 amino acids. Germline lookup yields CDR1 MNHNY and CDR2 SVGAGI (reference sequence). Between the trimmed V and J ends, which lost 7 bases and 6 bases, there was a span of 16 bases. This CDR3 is CASKGSGGAQPQHF. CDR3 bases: TGTGCCAGCAAAGGGTCGGGCGGGGCTCAGCCCCAGCATTTT.

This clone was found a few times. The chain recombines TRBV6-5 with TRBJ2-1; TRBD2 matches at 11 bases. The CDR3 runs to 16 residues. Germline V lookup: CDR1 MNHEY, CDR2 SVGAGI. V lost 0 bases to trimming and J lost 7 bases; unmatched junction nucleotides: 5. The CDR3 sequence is CASSYSRSGRGNEQFF. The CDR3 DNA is TGTGCCAGCAGTTACTCGCGTAGCGGGAGGGGTAATGAGCAGTTCTTC.

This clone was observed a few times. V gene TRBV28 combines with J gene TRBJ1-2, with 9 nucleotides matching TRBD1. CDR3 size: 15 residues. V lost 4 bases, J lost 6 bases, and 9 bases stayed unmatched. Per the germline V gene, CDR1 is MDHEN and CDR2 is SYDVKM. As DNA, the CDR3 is TGTGCCAGCAGTTCCCCGGGACAGGGTCTCCATGGCTACACCTTC. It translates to CASSSPGQGLHGYTF.

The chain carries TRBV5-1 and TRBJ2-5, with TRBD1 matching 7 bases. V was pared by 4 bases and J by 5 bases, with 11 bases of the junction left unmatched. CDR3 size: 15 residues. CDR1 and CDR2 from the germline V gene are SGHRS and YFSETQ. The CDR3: CASSLMTGPRETQYF. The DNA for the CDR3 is TGCGCCAGCAGCCTCATGACAGGGCCGAGGGAGACCCAGTACTTC.

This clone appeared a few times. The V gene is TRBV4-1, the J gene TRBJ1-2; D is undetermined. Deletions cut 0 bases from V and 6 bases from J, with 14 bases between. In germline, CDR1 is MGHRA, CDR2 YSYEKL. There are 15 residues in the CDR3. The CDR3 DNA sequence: TGCGCCAGCAGCCAAGATCCCGGGGAAGTCGATGGCTACACCTTC. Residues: CASSQDPGEVDGYTF.

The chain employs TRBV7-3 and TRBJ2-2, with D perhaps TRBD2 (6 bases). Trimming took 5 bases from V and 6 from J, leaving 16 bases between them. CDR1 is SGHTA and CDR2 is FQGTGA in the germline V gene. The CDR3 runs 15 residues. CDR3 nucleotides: TGTGCCAGCAGCCGGAGGGGTGCCCCACCCGGGGAGCTGTTTTTT. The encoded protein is CASSRRGAPPGELFF.